The 32 T cell receptor beta chains given below trace back to one sample, sequenced in a study of blood T cell repertoires in COVID-19. The table came from immunoSEQ multiplex PCR; TCRdb's copy has only in-frame clones and leaves some out. This repertoire shows some 52,000 clones, roughly 89% found once; its top ten account for about 5.3%. Input material: peripheral blood. These receptor sequences come from a man between 60 and 70 years old with active COVID-19.

This clone was found once. Written as DNA, the CDR3 is TGCGCCAGCACCCTGAGCAGGGTCCTTAGCAATGAGCAGTTCTTC. Translated, it gives CASTLSRVLSNEQFF. This chain uses TRBV4-1 with TRBJ2-1, with D perhaps matching TRBD1 (5 bases). This CDR3 comprises 15 residues. Trimming left V 7 bases short and J 6 bases short, with 19 bases between. The germline CDR1 and CDR2 sequences are MGHRA and YSYEKL.

This chain connects TRBV7-3 to TRBJ2-3, with 15 bases identical to TRBD2. The CDR3 is 16 residues long. Germline CDR1 SGHTA, CDR2 FQGTGA. V trimming: 2 bases; J trimming: 7 bases; junction bases outside the gene matches: 4. The CDR3 bases are TGTGCCAGCAGCTTAGGGACTAGCGGGAGGTTGAATACGCAGTATTTT. Its protein product is CASSLGTSGRLNTQYF. The whole variable domain, filled in from reference TRBV7-3 and TRBJ2-3, reads GAGVSQTPSNKVTEKGKYVELRCDPISGHTALYWYRQSLGQGPEFLIYFQGTGAADDSGLPNDRFFAVRPEGSVSTLKIQRTERGDSAVYLCASSLGTSGRLNTQYFGPGTRLTVL.

This clone was observed once. This chain joins TRBV6-5 and TRBJ2-7; D may be TRBD2 (5 bases). V was cut by 11 bases and J by 2 bases, with 19 bases left in between. From germline, CDR1 is MNHEY and CDR2 SVGAGI. The CDR3 extends over 14 amino acids. In DNA, the CDR3 is TGTGCCGTACCGACGATAGCGCAAACCTACGAGCAGTACTTC. Protein sequence: CAVPTIAQTYEQYF.

This clone was detected only once. The V gene is TRBV9, the J gene TRBJ1-1; D not resolved. There are 13 residues in the CDR3. V was clipped by 0 bases and J by 1 base, with 4 bases between them. In germline, CDR1 is SGDLS, CDR2 YYNGEE. CDR3 sequence (DNA): TGTGCCAGCAGCGTAGACACGAACACTGAAGCTTTCTTT. Its protein product is CASSVDTNTEAFF. The full variable domain, its missing parts supplied by reference TRBV9 and TRBJ1-1, is DSGVTQTPKHLITATGQRVTLRCSPRSGDLSVYWYQQSLDQGLQFLIQYYNGEERAKGNILERFSAQQFPDLHSELNLSSLELGDSALYFCASSVDTNTEAFFGQGTRLTVV.

The chain links TRBV28 to TRBJ1-4, with 7 bases identical to TRBD1. With 6 bases clipped from V and 10 bases from J, the junction kept 8 bases outside the gene matches. Germline values: CDR1 MDHEN, CDR2 SYDVKM. The CDR3 extends over 13 amino acids. The CDR3 loop is CASRGRTGLKLFF. The CDR3 DNA reads as TGTGCCAGCAGGGGCAGGACAGGCTTAAAACTGTTTTTT.

The chain employs TRBV7-3 and TRBJ2-7; TRBD2 matches at 9 bases. The trim removed 0 bases at V and 5 bases at J, leaving 8 bases unmatched. The germline V gene has CDR1 SGHTA and CDR2 FQGTGA. The CDR3 contains 16 residues. The CDR3 sequence is CASSLTSGRPENEQYF. In DNA form, the CDR3 reads TGTGCCAGCAGCTTAACGAGCGGGAGGCCCGAGAACGAGCAGTACTTC.

Only one count was recorded for this clone. This chain connects TRBV4-3 to TRBJ2-7, with D unclear. CDR1 is LGHNA and CDR2 is YSLEER in the germline V gene. Between the trimmed V and J ends, which lost 6 bases and 3 bases, there was a span of 18 bases. The CDR3 contains 15 residues. CDR3 sequence reads: CASSPSVSKHYEQYF. The DNA for the CDR3 is TGCGCCAGCAGTCCAAGTGTCTCGAAACACTACGAGCAGTACTTC.

The V and J genes are TRBV10-3 and TRBJ2-2; possibly TRBD2 for D (6 bases). The V gene's germline CDR1 is ENHRY and CDR2 SYGVKD. V was trimmed by 10 bases and J by 6 bases, leaving 15 bases between them. The CDR3 is made up of 13 amino acids. The CDR3, as DNA: TGTGCCACCCGTCCTAGCGCTTCCGGGGAGCTGTTTTTT. It is translated as CATRPSASGELFF.

CDR3 amino acids: CAISDVAGGPNEQFF. CDR3 nucleotide sequence: TGTGCCATCAGCGACGTCGCGGGAGGCCCCAATGAGCAGTTCTTC. V and J are TRBV10-3 and TRBJ2-1; TRBD2 matches 8 bases. The CDR3 sequence is 15 residues long. The germline CDR1 and CDR2 sequences are ENHRY and SYGVKD. Germline trimming cut 6 bases from V and 6 bases from J; bases unmatched to any gene: 10.

This chain joins TRBV5-1 and TRBJ2-1; a possible D gene is TRBD1 (6 bases). Germline CDR1 is SGHRS and CDR2 is YFSETQ. CDR3 length equals 14 residues. Trimming left V 6 bases short and J 5 bases short, with 15 bases between. DNA of the CDR3: TGCGCCAGCACACTACAGGGAGAAGACAATGAGCAGTTCTTC. Amino acids: CASTLQGEDNEQFF. Based on the CDR3 plus reference TRBV5-1 and TRBJ2-1, the full variable domain is KAGVTQTPRYLIKTRGQQVTLSCSPISGHRSVSWYQQTPGQGLQFLFEYFSETQRNKGNFPGRFSGRQFSNSRSEMNVSTLELGDSALYLCASTLQGEDNEQFFGPGTRLTVL.

The chain has TRBV7-3 and TRBJ2-3, with D perhaps matching TRBD2 (6 bases). This CDR3 spans 13 amino acids. The germline gives CDR1 SGHTA, CDR2 FQGTGA. V was trimmed by 6 bases and J by 3 bases, leaving 10 bases between them. This CDR3 is CASSRERTDTQYF. The DNA of the CDR3 is TGTGCCAGCAGTCGGGAGCGAACAGATACGCAGTATTTT. Supplemented by reference TRBV7-3 and TRBJ2-3, the full variable domain reads GAGVSQTPSNKVTEKGKYVELRCDPISGHTALYWYRQSLGQGPEFLIYFQGTGAADDSGLPNDRFFAVRPEGSVSTLKIQRTERGDSAVYLCASSRERTDTQYFGPGTRLTVL.

V and J are TRBV29-1 and TRBJ1-1; no definite D call. This CDR3 is 10 amino acids long. CDR1 is SQVTM and CDR2 is ANQGSEA in the germline V gene. V lost 4 bases, J lost 8 bases, and 8 bases lay in between. The CDR3: CSVVPREAFF. The CDR3, as DNA: TGCAGCGTTGTCCCGCGGGAAGCTTTCTTT.

V usage is TRBV19 and J usage is TRBJ2-2; TRBD1 aligns across 10 bases. Trimming took 4 bases from V and 6 from J; bases not matched to a gene: 5. This CDR3 spans 15 amino acids. Germline V gene data show CDR1 as LNHDA and CDR2 as SQIVND (reference sequence). CDR3 sequence: CASSTRQGASGELFF. CDR3 sequence (DNA): TGTGCCAGTAGTACCCGACAGGGGGCGTCCGGGGAGCTGTTTTTT.

The chain employs TRBV4-2 and TRBJ2-1; a weak D match, TRBD2 (6 bases). Deletions cut 0 bases from V and 13 bases from J, with 13 bases between. This CDR3 is built from 13 residues. Germline V gene data show CDR1 as LGHNA and CDR2 as YNFKEQ. The CDR3: CASSQDARTNQFF. The CDR3 DNA reads as TGTGCCAGCAGCCAAGATGCAAGGACTAACCAGTTCTTC.

J is TRBJ2-7 and V is TRBV12-5, with D uncertain. V was cut by 5 bases and J by 2 bases, with 10 bases left in between. Looked up from germline, CDR1 is LGHNT and CDR2 is FRNRAP. The CDR3 spans 13 residues. CDR3 nucleotide sequence: TGTGCTAGTGGTCCAACTGCTACCTACGAGCAGTACTTC. Its translation is CASGPTATYEQYF.

This clone was detected only once. V and J are TRBV28 and TRBJ1-3; 8 bases are a match to TRBD1. J lost 0 bases, V lost 10 bases, and 5 bases had no gene match. Germline lookup yields CDR1 MDHEN and CDR2 SYDVKM. The CDR3 loop spans 14 amino acids. The CDR3 protein is CATAGGISGNTIYF. The DNA for the CDR3 is TGTGCCACCGCAGGGGGCATCTCTGGAAACACCATATATTTT. Based on the CDR3 plus reference TRBV28 and TRBJ1-3, the full variable domain is DVKVTQSSRYLVKRTGEKVFLECVQDMDHENMFWYRQDPGLGLRLIYFSYDVKMKEKGDIPEGYSVSREKKERFSLILESASTNQTSMYLCATAGGISGNTIYFGEGSWLTVV.

The chain employs TRBV7-6 and TRBJ2-2, with 12 bases identical to TRBD1. V shed 5 bases and J 6 bases; nucleotides not matched to a gene: 4. This CDR3 has 15 residues. Germline lookup yields CDR1 SGHVS and CDR2 FNYEAQ. The CDR3 here is CASSQGQGAPGELFF. The CDR3 DNA sequence: TGTGCCAGCAGCCAGGGACAGGGGGCGCCCGGGGAGCTGTTTTTT.

The chain has TRBV7-5 and TRBJ2-7; TRBD1, the table's D call, lacks a check against the DNA. TRBV7-5 is given as a pseudogene. This CDR3 spans 14 amino acids. The CDR3, as DNA: TGTGCCAGAAGCTTACCACGGACAGTCGGCGAGCAGTACTTC. Residues: CARSLPRTVGEQYF.

The rearrangement joins TRBV11-2 to TRBJ2-2; D is uncertain. Trimming cost V 6 bases and J 1 base, with 12 bases left between them. Germline V gives CDR1 SGHAT, CDR2 FQNNGV. The CDR3 length is 15 residues. CDR3 coding DNA: TGTGCCAGCAGAGAGTGGGCCCAGAACACCGGGGAGCTGTTTTTT. Translation: CASREWAQNTGELFF.

The CDR3: CASSLGQGSPDTQYF. DNA of the CDR3: TGTGCCAGCAGCCTTGGACAGGGGAGTCCAGATACGCAGTATTTT. V and J are TRBV6-5 and TRBJ2-3; TRBD1 matches at 9 bases. V shed 6 bases and J 4 bases; nucleotides not matched to a gene: 8. The CDR3 is 15 amino acids. Germline loops: CDR1 MNHEY, CDR2 SVGAGI.

V is TRBV12-3 or TRBV12-4 and J is TRBJ2-5; D is possibly TRBD2 (5 bases). Trimming pared 1 base from V and 3 bases from J, leaving 6 bases between. The CDR3 spans 13 residues. The CDR3 spells CASSLGGKETQYF. CDR3 DNA sequence: TGTGCCAGCAGTTTAGGAGGGAAAGAGACCCAGTACTTC.

This sequence joins TRBV5-6 and TRBJ2-7; 9 nucleotides match TRBD2. CDR1 is SGHDT, CDR2 YYEEEE, per germline. The CDR3 covers 15 residues. With V trimmed by 1 base and J by 4 bases, 6 bases remained unmatched. The CDR3: CASSLLLAGRYEQYF. In DNA form, the CDR3 reads TGTGCCAGCAGCTTGTTACTAGCGGGCCGATACGAGCAGTACTTC.

Regarding this clone: This specimen includes other DNA sequences encoding the same CDR3. This chain connects TRBV11-3 to TRBJ2-1, with 15 nucleotides matching TRBD2. This CDR3 has 17 amino acids. The J segment lost 3 bases and the V segment lost 1 base, leaving 1 base of the junction unmatched. Germline lookup yields CDR1 SGHNT and CDR2 YENEEA. The chain's CDR3 is CASSLGGLAGGYNEQFF. The DNA of the CDR3 is TGTGCCAGCAGCTTAGGGGGACTAGCGGGAGGCTACAATGAGCAGTTCTTC.

The V gene is TRBV14, the J gene TRBJ2-2; 7 bases are a match to TRBD1. The CDR3 consists of 14 residues. Per germline, CDR1 SGHDN and CDR2 FVKESK. J lost 4 bases, V lost 4 bases, and 3 bases had no gene match. CDR3 in amino acids: CASSRQGGTGELFF. The DNA for the CDR3 is TGTGCCAGCAGCCGACAGGGTGGCACCGGGGAGCTGTTTTTT.

The chain uses TRBV10-3 and TRBJ2-1; the D gene is possibly TRBD2 (6 bases). V was cut by 0 bases and J by 1 base, with 7 bases left in between. The CDR3 runs 15 residues. Germline loops: CDR1 ENHRY, CDR2 SYGVKD. In DNA, the CDR3 is TGTGCCATCAGTGAGTCTGCGGGGTCCTACAATGAGCAGTTCTTC. This translates into CAISESAGSYNEQFF.

V gene TRBV5-4 combines with J gene TRBJ2-7, with D perhaps matching TRBD1 (6 bases). Looked up from germline, CDR1 is SGHNT and CDR2 is YYREEE (reference sequence). Trimming took 0 bases from V and 7 from J, leaving 14 bases between them. The CDR3 consists of 14 residues. CDR3 sequence reads: CASSLEGVTREQYF. Here the CDR3 DNA reads TGTGCCAGCAGCTTGGAGGGGGTTACGCGAGAGCAGTACTTC.

The chain carries TRBV7-9 and TRBJ2-5, with 11 positions matching TRBD2. Germline trimming cut 5 bases from V and 5 bases from J; bases unmatched to any gene: 7. This CDR3 contains 15 residues. In germline, CDR1 is SEHNR, CDR2 FQNEAQ (reference sequence). The CDR3 nucleotides are TGTGCCAGCAGCCCCCGCCCTAGCGGGAGGGAGACCCAGTACTTC. Translation: CASSPRPSGRETQYF.

V and J are TRBV7-9 and TRBJ2-5; 10 bases align to TRBD2. V was pared by 1 base and J by 2 bases, with 7 bases of the junction left unmatched. Germline V CDR1 and CDR2: SEHNR, FQNEAQ (reference sequence). The CDR3 extends over 17 amino acids. The CDR3 sequence is CASSLGLAGALQETQYF. In DNA, the CDR3 is TGTGCCAGCAGCTTAGGGCTAGCGGGAGCTCTTCAAGAGACCCAGTACTTC.

The rearrangement links TRBV4-2 to TRBJ1-1, with 10 nucleotides matching TRBD1. Trimming took 0 bases from V and 4 from J; bases not matched to a gene: 8. CDR3 length: 17 amino acids. Germline V gene sequence: CDR1 LGHNA, CDR2 YNFKEQ. CDR3 sequence: CASSQDQDRGGSTEAFF. DNA for the CDR3: TGTGCCAGCAGCCAAGACCAGGACAGGGGGGGTAGCACTGAAGCTTTCTTT.

The chain is built from TRBV5-4 and TRBJ2-1; 14 bases are a match to TRBD2. CDR3 size: 16 residues. CDR1 and CDR2 (germline): SGHNT, YYREEE (reference sequence). Losses at the gene ends were 4 bases for V and 9 bases for J; bases not matched to a gene: 9. This chain's CDR3 is CASSGGTSGSSGEQFF. In DNA form, the CDR3 reads TGTGCCAGCAGCGGCGGGACTAGCGGGAGTAGTGGTGAGCAGTTCTTC.

The chain is built from TRBV9 and TRBJ1-1, with D unclear. Germline V gene sequence: CDR1 SGDLS, CDR2 YYNGEE. V dropped 4 bases and J dropped 1 base, with 14 bases sitting between them. The CDR3 totals 15 residues. CDR3 sequence reads: CASSPRLGSNTEAFF. The CDR3, as DNA: TGTGCCAGCAGCCCTCGTCTAGGTTCGAACACTGAAGCTTTCTTT.

V usage is TRBV2 and J usage is TRBJ1-1; possible D gene TRBD1, 6 bases. Trimming took off 4 bases at V and 1 base at J, with 10 bases between the two ends. Germline-derived CDR1 and CDR2 are SNHLY and FYNNEI. This CDR3 is 14 amino acids long. CDR3 DNA: TGTGCCAGCAGTGCACAGGGTTGGAACACTGAAGCTTTCTTT. Translated, it gives CASSAQGWNTEAFF.